These 25 T cell receptor beta chains were all obtained from the same sample, sequenced in a study of T cells in Graves' hyperthyroidism and ophthalmopathy. The TCR beta CDR3 regions underwent amplification using RNA transcripts as the source. First-round RT-PCR of the TCR CDR3 relied on the HTBI primer set. In TCRdb, the multiplex PCR reads were re-called with MiXCR into one record per CDR3 protein. The table lists 330,000 or so distinct CDR3 sequences, around a sixth of them singletons. Sequencing was done on a sample of blood. These receptors were obtained from a woman aged 35 to 49 with Graves' ophthalmopathy.

The rearrangement joins TRBV6-2 or TRBV6-3 to TRBJ1-1; D is unclear. The CDR3 contains 12 residues. Between the trimmed V and J ends, which lost 6 bases and 5 bases, there was a span of 10 bases. The germline V gene encodes CDR1 MNHEY and CDR2 SVGEGT. In nucleotides, the CDR3 is TGTGCCAGCAGGGAAATCTGGACTGAAGCTTTCTTT. Translated, it gives CASREIWTEAFF.

V gene TRBV14 combines with J gene TRBJ1-6, with no clear D. V lost 1 base and J lost 5, with 6 bases in between. The length of the CDR3 is 14 residues. CDR1 SGHDN and CDR2 FVKESK come from the germline V gene. DNA for the CDR3: TGTGCCAGCAGCCAAGTGCCCCATAATTCACCCCTCCACTTT. Residues: CASSQVPHNSPLHF.

This clonotype showed up many times. The J gene is TRBJ1-1, the V gene TRBV7-8, with 7 positions matching TRBD1. The V and J ends lost 5 bases and 6 bases, in that order; junction bases with no gene match: 6. The CDR3 is 13 residues long. The germline V gene encodes CDR1 SGHVS and CDR2 FQNEAQ. The CDR3 coding sequence is TGTGCCAGCAGCCGAACAGGGGAGGCTGAAGCTTTCTTT. Protein sequence: CASSRTGEAEAFF. The complete variable domain, with remaining parts taken from reference TRBV7-8 and TRBJ1-1, reads GAGVSQSPRYKVAKRGQDVALRCDPISGHVSLFWYQQALGQGPEFLTYFQNEAQLDKSGLPSDRFFAERPEGSVSTLKIQRTQQEDSAVYLCASSRTGEAEAFFGQGTRLTVV.

This chain joins TRBV12-3 or TRBV12-4 and TRBJ2-7; no firm D call. Trimming shortened V by 3 bases and J by 0 bases, and 12 bases separated the two germline ends. CDR3 length: 15 amino acids. Here the CDR3 reads CASSFRADRSYEQYF. The CDR3 DNA reads TGTGCCAGCAGTTTTAGGGCGGACCGCTCCTACGAGCAGTACTTC.

This clonotype occurred many times. The genes are TRBV28 and TRBJ2-7; no reliable D call. The V end was cut by 3 bases, the J end by 2 bases, with 17 bases between. The germline gives CDR1 MDHEN, CDR2 SYDVKM. This CDR3 contains 16 residues. The CDR3 loop reads CASSFTRKMLTYEQYF. DNA for the CDR3: TGTGCCAGCAGTTTCACTCGTAAAATGCTGACCTACGAGCAGTACTTC. Supplemented by reference TRBV28 and TRBJ2-7, the full variable domain reads DVKVTQSSRYLVKRTGEKVFLECVQDMDHENMFWYRQDPGLGLRLIYFSYDVKMKEKGDIPEGYSVSREKKERFSLILESASTNQTSMYLCASSFTRKMLTYEQYFGPGTRLTVT.

In this sample, this clonotype turned up a few times. The chain links TRBV10-1 to TRBJ2-7, with 15 bases matching TRBD2. V shed 8 bases and J 3 bases; nucleotides not matched to a gene: 14. CDR1 WNHNN and CDR2 SYGVQD come from the germline V gene (reference sequence). The CDR3 runs to 18 residues. CDR3 coding DNA: TGCGCCAGCTCCCAAGGACTAGCGGGAGGGCCAGCGCTCTACGAGCAGTACTTC. Amino acids: CASSQGLAGGPALYEQYF.

This clonotype showed up many times. The V and J genes are TRBV7-8 and TRBJ2-6; TRBD1 is a possible D gene (5 bases). The CDR3 has 15 amino acids. V lost 5 bases and J lost 0, with 8 bases in between. Germline-derived CDR1 and CDR2 are SGHVS and FQNEAQ. The CDR3 loop reads CASSLDSSGANVLTF. For the CDR3, the DNA is TGTGCCAGCAGCCTCGACAGCTCTGGGGCCAACGTCCTGACTTTC.

This clonotype occurred many times. The genes are TRBV6-4 and TRBJ2-7; TRBD2 aligns across 11 bases. The V gene end was trimmed by 5 bases and the J gene end by 3 bases; junction bases not matched to a gene: 15. CDR1 is MRHNA and CDR2 is SNTAGT in the germline V gene. The CDR3 is 18 amino acids. CDR3 sequence reads: CASSPLTLLAGDNYEQYF. DNA of the CDR3: TGTGCCAGCAGTCCGCTCACCCTACTAGCGGGAGATAACTACGAGCAGTACTTC.

In the case of this clonotype: The CDR3 does not end in the conserved phenylalanine or tryptophan, so this is likely a read error. The chain carries TRBV6-5 and TRBJ2-5, with 10 bases matching TRBD2. CDR1 is MNHEY and CDR2 is SVGAGI in the germline V gene. The ends lost 2 bases at V and 5 bases at J; junction bases unmatched: 5. CDR3 length equals 15 residues. CDR3 nucleotide sequence: TGTGCCAGCAGTTACCAGACTAGCGGGCATGAGACCCAGTACTCC. It codes for CASSYQTSGHETQYS.

This clonotype was observed at least ten times. J is TRBJ1-5 and V is TRBV6-1; D unresolved. Trimming took 3 bases from V and 7 from J, leaving 10 bases between them. Germline CDR1 is MNHNS and CDR2 is SASEGT. CDR3 length: 13 amino acids. This chain's CDR3 is CASSEMGKQPQHF. The CDR3 region has the DNA TGTGCCAGCAGTGAGATGGGGAAACAGCCCCAGCATTTT.

This clonotype has a count of ten or more. The CDR3 DNA reads TGTGCCAGCAGCCTGCTCGGCGGGTTGAGGGAGCAGTACTTC. Translating it yields CASSLLGGLREQYF. This chain connects TRBV28 to TRBJ2-7, with D possibly being TRBD2 (5 bases). The V gene's germline CDR1 is MDHEN and CDR2 SYDVKM. The CDR3 has 14 residues. The germline V and J ends were trimmed by 6 bases and 7 bases, with 19 bases remaining between them.

The rearrangement uses TRBV7-3 and TRBJ2-2; the match to TRBD2 covers 8 bases. The CDR3 is made up of 15 amino acids. The V and J ends lost 5 bases and 4 bases, in that order; junction bases with no gene match: 6. Germline lookup yields CDR1 SGHTA and CDR2 FQGTGA. The CDR3 bases are TGTGCCAGCAGCCTTCTAGCGGGCCCCACCGGGGAGCTGTTTTTT. It encodes CASSLLAGPTGELFF.

This clonotype was detected only a few times. Germline is not matched at one junction end, which may reflect a read error. The chain combines TRBV6-5 with TRBJ1-2; no definite D call. Germline V gene lookup returns CDR1 MNHEY and CDR2 SVGAGI. The CDR3 is 12 residues long. CDR3 protein: CASNYRGSGYNF. In nucleotides, the CDR3 is TGTGCCAGCAATTATCGAGGTAGTGGCTACAACTTC.

This clonotype was recorded many times. The gene calls are TRBV7-2 and TRBJ2-7; no firm D call. With 4 bases removed from V and 2 bases from J, the gap between germline ends came to 9 bases. The CDR3 runs to 13 residues. Looked up from germline, CDR1 is SGHTA and CDR2 is FQGNSA. The CDR3 loop is CASSSSLPYEQYF. CDR3 nucleotide sequence: TGTGCCAGCAGCTCTTCACTCCCCTACGAGCAGTACTTC.

For this clonotype: Since a much larger clone is just one base distant, this may be a read error. The conserved phenylalanine or tryptophan is not found at the CDR3 terminus, so this likely reflects a read error. The rearrangement uses TRBV7-9 and TRBJ1-3, with D tentatively TRBD1 (5 bases). There are 14 residues in the CDR3. Germline lookup yields CDR1 SEHNR and CDR2 FQNEAQ (reference sequence). Trimming left V 5 bases short and J 4 bases short, with 12 bases between. The CDR3 region has the DNA TGTGCCAGCAGCGTACCGGGGCAAGGAAACACCATATATCTT. As protein: CASSVPGQGNTIYL.

This clonotype has ten or more counts. The V and J genes are TRBV12-3 or TRBV12-4 and TRBJ1-2; D is uncertain. Trimming shortened V by 1 base and J by 5 bases, and 8 bases separated the two germline ends. The CDR3 loop spans 13 amino acids. The CDR3 bases are TGTGCCAGCAGTTTAGATGGCACTTATGGCTACACCTTC. Residues: CASSLDGTYGYTF.

The chain carries TRBV19 and TRBJ2-7, with 8 bases lining up with TRBD1. The CDR3 is made up of 14 amino acids. Unmatched junction bases numbered 3, after V lost 4 bases and J lost 1 base. CDR1 LNHDA and CDR2 SQIVND come from the germline V gene (reference sequence). CDR3 protein: CASSNRQGSYEQYF. Written as DNA, the CDR3 is TGTGCCAGTAGTAACAGACAGGGGTCCTACGAGCAGTACTTC. The variable domain in full, completed from reference TRBV19 and TRBJ2-7, reads DGGITQSPKYLFRKEGQNVTLSCEQNLNHDAMYWYRQDPGQGLRLIYYSQIVNDFQKGDIAEGYSVSREKKESFPLTVTSAQKNPTAFYLCASSNRQGSYEQYFGPGTRLTVT.

This clonotype has ten or more counts. The V call is TRBV20-1, the J call TRBJ1-1; weak D call: TRBD1 (5 bases). Germline loops: CDR1 DFQATT, CDR2 SNEGSKA (reference sequence). V was shortened by 5 bases and J by 4 bases, with 14 bases between the two germline ends. The CDR3 runs 13 residues. CDR3 nucleotides: TGCAGTGCTGGGGGGGGGTTCGGCACTGAAGCTTTCTTT. Residues: CSAGGGFGTEAFF.

This clonotype has a count of ten or more. The gene calls are TRBV2 and TRBJ1-5; D unresolved. Deletions cut 8 bases from V and 5 bases from J, with 16 bases between. There are 14 residues in the CDR3. Germline CDR1 is SNHLY and CDR2 is FYNNEI. The CDR3 here is CASGLEGVHQPQHF. Here the CDR3 DNA reads TGTGCCAGCGGGTTAGAGGGTGTCCATCAGCCCCAGCATTTT.

This clonotype was found many times. The chain recombines TRBV6-1 with TRBJ2-7, with D uncertain. The V and J ends lost 7 bases and 3 bases respectively, with 10 bases between them. Germline V gene lookup returns CDR1 MNHNS and CDR2 SASEGT. The CDR3 spans 12 residues. The CDR3 here is CASTSTIYEQYF. In DNA, the CDR3 is TGTGCCAGCACCTCTACAATCTACGAGCAGTACTTC.

This chain uses TRBV11-2 with TRBJ2-5; 12 bases are shared with TRBD2. The CDR3 extends over 18 amino acids. CDR1 is SGHAT and CDR2 is FQNNGV in the germline V gene. The V and J ends lost 5 bases and 2 bases, in that order; junction bases with no gene match: 12. The CDR3 DNA sequence: TGTGCCAGCAGCCCCCCTAGCGGGGGGGCTCTAGGGCAAGAGACCCAGTACTTC. Protein: CASSPPSGGALGQETQYF.

In its sample, this clonotype was seen many times. CDR3 region: CASSYSGAGGYTF. The CDR3 DNA reads TGTGCCAGCAGTTACTCGGGGGCAGGTGGCTACACCTTC. This chain uses TRBV6-5 with TRBJ1-2, with a possible D match to TRBD1 (6 bases). Germline CDR1 MNHEY, CDR2 SVGAGI. Trimming shortened V by 0 bases and J by 7 bases, and 9 bases separated the two germline ends. The CDR3 has 13 amino acids.

This clonotype was seen many times. The chain couples TRBV4-3 to TRBJ2-7; D ambiguous. Germline CDR1 LGHNA, CDR2 YSLEER. The CDR3 covers 14 residues. Trimming left V 1 base short and J 0 bases short, with 7 bases between. The DNA for the CDR3 is TGCGCCAGCAGCCAAGTAGGGAACTCCTACGAGCAGTACTTC. Protein: CASSQVGNSYEQYF.

The chain recombines TRBV5-1 with TRBJ1-1; possible D gene TRBD1, 6 bases. The germline CDR1 and CDR2 sequences are SGHRS and YFSETQ. V lost 3 bases and J lost 5, with 17 bases in between. The CDR3 covers 15 residues. The CDR3 DNA reads as TGCGCCAGCAGCTCCACGCTTGGGGGCCGGACTGAAGCTTTCTTT. Protein product: CASSSTLGGRTEAFF.

This clonotype has at least ten counts. J is TRBJ1-1 and V is TRBV19; D ambiguous. This CDR3 region has 13 residues. Trimming removed 5 bases from V and 7 bases from J, with 14 bases in between. CDR1 is LNHDA and CDR2 is SQIVND in the germline V gene (reference sequence). The CDR3 protein is CASSPGSRIEAFF. In DNA, the CDR3 is TGTGCCAGTAGTCCTGGGTCCCGGATTGAAGCTTTCTTT.